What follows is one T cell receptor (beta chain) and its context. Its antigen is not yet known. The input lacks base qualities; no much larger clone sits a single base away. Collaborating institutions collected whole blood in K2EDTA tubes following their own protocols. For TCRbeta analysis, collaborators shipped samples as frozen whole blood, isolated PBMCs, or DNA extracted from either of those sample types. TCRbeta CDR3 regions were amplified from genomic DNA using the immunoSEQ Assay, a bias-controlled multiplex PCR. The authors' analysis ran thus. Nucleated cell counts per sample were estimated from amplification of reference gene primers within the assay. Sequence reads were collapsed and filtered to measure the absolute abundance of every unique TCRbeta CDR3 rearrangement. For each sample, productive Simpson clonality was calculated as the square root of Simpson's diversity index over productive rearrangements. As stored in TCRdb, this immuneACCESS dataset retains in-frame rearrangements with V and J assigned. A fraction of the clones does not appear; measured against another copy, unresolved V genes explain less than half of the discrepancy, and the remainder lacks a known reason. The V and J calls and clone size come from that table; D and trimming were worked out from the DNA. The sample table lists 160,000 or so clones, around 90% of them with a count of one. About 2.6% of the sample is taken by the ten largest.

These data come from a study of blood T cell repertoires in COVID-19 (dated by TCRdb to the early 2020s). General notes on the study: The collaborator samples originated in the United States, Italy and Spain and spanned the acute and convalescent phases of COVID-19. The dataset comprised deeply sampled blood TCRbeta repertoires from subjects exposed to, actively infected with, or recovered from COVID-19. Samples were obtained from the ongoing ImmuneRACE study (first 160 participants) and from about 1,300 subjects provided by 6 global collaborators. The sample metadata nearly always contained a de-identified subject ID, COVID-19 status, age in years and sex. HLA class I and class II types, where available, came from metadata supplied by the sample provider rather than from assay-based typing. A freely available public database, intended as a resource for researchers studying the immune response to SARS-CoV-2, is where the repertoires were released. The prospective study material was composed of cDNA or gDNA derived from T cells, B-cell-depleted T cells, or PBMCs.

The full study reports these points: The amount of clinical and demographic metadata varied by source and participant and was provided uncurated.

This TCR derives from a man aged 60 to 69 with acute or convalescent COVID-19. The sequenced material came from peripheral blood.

The sequenced DNA is TGCAGCGTTCTAACGAGATCCTCTGGAAACACCATATATTTT. Its coded protein is CSVLTRSSGNTIYF. The chain is encoded by TRBV29-1 joined to TRBJ1-3, with no confidently assigned D gene. Cut back by 5 bases and 0 bases, the V and J ends lie 11 bases apart. The CDR3 covers 14 residues, taking in both the cysteine and the phenylalanine. Just the 42-base CDR3 DNA is kept, in frame starting at base 1. CDR1 SQVTM and CDR2 ANQGSEA were looked up in the germline V gene.